Presented here are 21 T cell receptor beta chains from one specimen sequenced in a study of T cell repertoires in cytomegalovirus infection. What these receptors recognize is not known. MiXCR, run by TCRdb on the reads, gives a single entry per CDR3 protein. The repertoire holds some 900,000 distinct CDR3 sequences, with roughly 33% as singletons. The starting material was cultured CD8+ T cells from PBMCs, obtained from culture after CMV antigen stimulation. The receptors were sampled from a human donor in good health (CMV status not recorded). Some clones in this sample may be carry-over from other donors' samples.

The table lists this clonotype with many counts. The chain employs TRBV7-2 and TRBJ1-4, with unresolved D. CDR3 length: 14 amino acids. Deletions cut 1 base from V and 1 base from J, with 4 bases between. Looked up from germline, CDR1 is SGHTA and CDR2 is FQGNSA. CDR3 sequence: CASSLGETNEKLFF. DNA for the CDR3: TGTGCCAGCAGCTTAGGCGAAACTAATGAAAAACTGTTTTTT.

About this clonotype itself: The CDR3 does not close with the conserved phenylalanine or tryptophan, likely indicating a read error. This CDR3 reads CASSYDRVGYEQYL. In DNA, the CDR3 is TGTGCCAGCAGCTACGACAGGGTTGGGTACGAGCAGTACTTG. V and J are TRBV12-3 or TRBV12-4 and TRBJ2-7; 7 bases match TRBD1. CDR3 length equals 14 residues. J was trimmed by 4 bases and V by 6 bases; bases with no gene match: 9.

This clonotype was found many times. V and J are TRBV28 and TRBJ2-7, with 7 bases aligning to TRBD1. The CDR3 has 14 amino acids. After removal of 6 bases from V and 3 bases from J, the junction contained 8 bases not matched to a gene. CDR1 and CDR2 (germline): MDHEN, SYDVKM. CDR3 sequence: CASRHRGPLYEQYV. The CDR3 coding sequence is TGTGCCAGCAGACACAGGGGCCCCCTCTACGAGCAGTACGTC.

V and J are TRBV11-2 and TRBJ2-1, with D tentatively TRBD1 or TRBD2 (5 bases each). The V end lost 2 bases, the J end lost 6 bases, and 17 bases lay between the germline ends. Germline values: CDR1 SGHAT, CDR2 FQNNGV. There are 16 residues in the CDR3. The CDR3, as DNA: TGTGCCAGCAGCTTATCTTCAGGGAGATTTAGCAATGAGCAGTTCTTC. This gives the protein CASSLSSGRFSNEQFF. Variable domain in full (rest from reference TRBV11-2 and TRBJ2-1): EAGVAQSPRYKIIEKRQSVAFWCNPISGHATLYWYQQILGQGPKLLIQFQNNGVVDDSQLPKDRFSAERLKGVDSTLKIQPAKLEDSAVYLCASSLSSGRFSNEQFFGPGTRLTVL.

CDR3 amino acids: CASSSLPGQGEANEKLFF. The CDR3 DNA reads as TGTGCCAGCAGTTCTCTTCCGGGACAGGGAGAGGCTAATGAAAAACTGTTTTTT. The gene calls are TRBV6-2 or TRBV6-3 and TRBJ1-4; 9 bases line up with TRBD1. The germline gives CDR1 MNHEY, CDR2 SVGEGT. The CDR3 consists of 18 residues. V shed 4 bases and J 3 bases; nucleotides not matched to a gene: 12.

In its sample, this clonotype was seen many times. J is TRBJ2-1 and V is TRBV6-5; D may correspond to TRBD1 or TRBD2 (6 bases each). CDR3 size: 15 residues. Per the germline V gene, CDR1 is MNHEY and CDR2 is SVGAGI. Trimming removed 2 bases from V and 2 bases from J, with 10 bases in between. CDR3 nucleotides: TGTGCCAGCAGTTACAGTGGGGGGCCCTACAATGAGCAGTTCTTC. Amino acids: CASSYSGGPYNEQFF.

This clonotype was picked up a small number of times. This sequence joins TRBV6-2 or TRBV6-3 and TRBJ2-5, with D unresolved. V lost 0 bases and J 5 bases, leaving 13 bases between the germline ends. This CDR3 contains 15 residues. Germline values: CDR1 MNHEY, CDR2 SVGEGT. The CDR3 is CASSYSAPPTETQYF. The CDR3 nucleotides are TGTGCCAGCAGTTACTCGGCCCCGCCAACGGAGACCCAGTACTTC.

Regarding this clonotype: Being one base from a much bigger clone, this may be a read error. The conserved closing phenylalanine or tryptophan is absent in this CDR3, likely reflecting a read error. The J gene is TRBJ2-1, the V gene TRBV7-6, with 7 bases that match TRBD1. J was trimmed by 5 bases and V by 5 bases; bases with no gene match: 6. The CDR3 sequence is 14 residues long. CDR1 SGHVS and CDR2 FNYEAQ come from the germline V gene. CDR3 in amino acids: CASSHGQDNNEQFS. The CDR3 DNA reads as TGTGCCAGCAGCCATGGACAGGACAACAATGAGCAGTTCTCC.

This clonotype was observed at least ten times. The chain links TRBV7-6 to TRBJ1-5, with D possibly matching TRBD1 (5 bases). The V end lost 4 bases, the J end lost 4 bases, and 11 bases lay between the germline ends. CDR1 is SGHVS, CDR2 FNYEAQ, per germline. The CDR3 loop spans 14 amino acids. The CDR3 region has the DNA TGTGCCAGCAGCTCGGGACGGCGTAATCAGCCCCAGCATTTT. Translating gives CASSSGRRNQPQHF. The variable domain in full, completed from reference TRBV7-6 and TRBJ1-5, reads GAGVSQSPRYKVTKRGQDVALRCDPISGHVSLYWYRQALGQGPEFLTYFNYEAQQDKSGLPNDRFSAERPEGSISTLTIQRTEQRDSAMYRCASSSGRRNQPQHFGDGTRLSIL.

This clonotype was counted only a few times. The J gene is TRBJ2-5, the V gene TRBV7-6; D remains ambiguous. V shed 0 bases and J shed 5 bases, with 10 bases lying between them. CDR1 SGHVS and CDR2 FNYEAQ come from the germline V gene. The CDR3 is made up of 14 amino acids. The CDR3 protein is CASSLAFSRETQYF. The DNA of the CDR3 is TGTGCCAGCAGCTTAGCTTTCAGCCGGGAGACCCAGTACTTC.

This clonotype was recorded a few times. This chain connects TRBV27 to TRBJ2-1, with TRBD2 as a possible D gene (5 bases). V was clipped by 7 bases and J by 1 base, with 14 bases between them. CDR1 and CDR2 from the germline V gene are MNHEY and SMNVEV (reference sequence). The CDR3 contains 15 residues. As DNA, the CDR3 is TGTGCCAGCAACCCCAGCGGTTTGTCCTACAATGAGCAGTTCTTC. Translation: CASNPSGLSYNEQFF.

The gene calls are TRBV12-5 and TRBJ2-1; D may be TRBD2 (5 bases). Germline V lookup: CDR1 LGHNT, CDR2 FRNRAP. Between the trimmed V and J ends, which lost 2 bases and 2 bases, there was a span of 13 bases. There are 16 residues in the CDR3. The DNA for the CDR3 is TGTGCTAGTGGTTTGCCGACGGCGGGCCCCTACAATGAGCAGTTCTTC. Protein sequence: CASGLPTAGPYNEQFF. Supplemented by reference TRBV12-5 and TRBJ2-1, the full variable domain reads DARVTQTPRHKVTEMGQEVTMRCQPILGHNTVFWYRQTMMQGLELLAYFRNRAPLDDSGMPKDRFSAEMPDATLATLKIQPSEPRDSAVYFCASGLPTAGPYNEQFFGPGTRLTVL.

This clonotype was observed many times. This chain links TRBV7-6 with TRBJ2-2; D is possibly TRBD1 or TRBD2 (5 bases each). Germline loops: CDR1 SGHVS, CDR2 FNYEAQ. CDR3 size: 14 residues. Deletions cut 3 bases from V and 5 bases from J, with 10 bases between. The CDR3 DNA sequence: TGTGCCAGCAGCTTGGGGCGAGGGACCGGGGAGCTGTTTTTT. It yields the protein CASSLGRGTGELFF.

This sequence joins TRBV2 and TRBJ2-7, with no clear D. This CDR3 has 12 residues. V lost 0 bases, J lost 11 bases, and 11 bases lay in between. Germline lookup yields CDR1 SNHLY and CDR2 FYNNEI. The CDR3 is CASSEAPRIEYF. The CDR3, as DNA: TGTGCCAGCAGTGAAGCCCCCCGGATTGAGTACTTC.

The rearrangement uses TRBV20-1 and TRBJ2-7, with D hard to call. V lost 0 bases, J lost 5 bases, and 11 bases lay in between. The CDR3 consists of 13 residues. The germline CDR1 and CDR2 sequences are DFQATT and SNEGSKA (reference sequence). Written as DNA, the CDR3 is TGCAGTGCTAGAGATCGGCTGACCCACGAGCAGTACTTC. Its translation is CSARDRLTHEQYF.

This chain joins TRBV9 and TRBJ2-2; D call uncertain. The CDR3 sequence is 13 residues long. CDR1 and CDR2 from the germline V gene are SGDLS and YYNGEE. V was trimmed by 2 bases and J by 5 bases, leaving 7 bases between them. CDR3 protein: CASSVQTTGELFF. The DNA for the CDR3 is TGTGCCAGCAGCGTGCAGACTACCGGGGAGCTGTTTTTT.

A remark on this clonotype: The junction and the germline gene differ at one end; a read error may be behind it. The chain is built from TRBV19 and TRBJ2-1; 11 bases line up with TRBD1. The CDR3 extends over 18 amino acids. Per germline, CDR1 LNHDA and CDR2 SQIVND (reference sequence). The CDR3 coding sequence is TGTGCCAGTAGTATAAATTCGGGGGGGACAGGGGGTGGCAATGAGCAATTCTTC. It translates to CASSINSGGTGGGNEQFF.

Written as DNA, the CDR3 is TGTGCCAGCACCATCGCCAGGGGGCTTTTGGATGAAAAACTGTTTTTT. Encoded protein: CASTIARGLLDEKLFF. The chain has TRBV6-5 and TRBJ1-4, with 8 bases fitting TRBD1. CDR1 is MNHEY, CDR2 SVGAGI, per germline. The V and J ends lost 7 bases and 6 bases, in that order; junction bases with no gene match: 13. CDR3 size: 16 residues.

This clonotype was seen a few times. The genes are TRBV12-3 or TRBV12-4 and TRBJ1-2, with D unclear. CDR3 length: 15 residues. Trimming removed 2 bases at V and 0 bases at J, with 10 bases between. Written as DNA, the CDR3 is TGTGCCAGCAGTTTAAGGGATCCAACTAACTATGGCTACACCTTC. It encodes CASSLRDPTNYGYTF.

V usage is TRBV5-1 and J usage is TRBJ2-1; D is undetermined. In germline, CDR1 is SGHRS, CDR2 YFSETQ. The V gene lost 5 bases and the J gene lost 2 bases, with 8 bases spanning the gap. The CDR3 is 13 residues long. The CDR3 loop reads CASSARTYNEQFF. CDR3 sequence (DNA): TGCGCCAGCAGTGCTAGGACCTACAATGAGCAGTTCTTC.

The V call is TRBV25-1, the J call TRBJ2-2; 9 nucleotides match TRBD1. Trimming removed 7 bases from V and 5 bases from J; junction bases left unmatched: 5. Germline V lookup: CDR1 MGHDK, CDR2 SYGVNS. The CDR3 is 14 residues long. As DNA, the CDR3 is TGTGCCAGCAAAGGGACAGGGCTAACCGGGGAGCTGTTTTTT. The encoded protein is CASKGTGLTGELFF.